This TCR beta chain stems from a study of identical twins. Germline lookup yields CDR1 SGHAT and CDR2 FQDESV (reference sequence). V lost 5 bases, J lost 7 bases, and 15 bases lay in between. CDR3 length: 14 amino acids. MiXCR, run by TCRdb on the 5' RACE reads, gives a single entry per CDR3 protein. The table has some 500,000 distinct CDR3 sequences, roughly an eighth seen once. The data also belong to a second study, concerning yellow fever vaccine responses in identical twins.

This TCR was sampled from a woman younger than 30 in good health. Source material: CD4+ T cells sorted from blood. The V and J genes are TRBV11-1 and TRBJ2-1; D possibly corresponds to TRBD1 (6 bases). The CDR3 sequence: CASSRQVDGNEQFF. The DNA of the CDR3 is TGTGCCAGCAGCCGACAGGTCGATGGTAATGAGCAGTTCTTC.